These T cell receptor beta chains were read from a single sample in a study of cytomegalovirus exposure and HLA in healthy donors. The repertoire was sequenced with immunoSEQ multiplex PCR; TCRdb's copy has only in-frame clones and lacks some. Here the sample spans 140,000 to 150,000 clones, more than 75% being singletons. Sequencing input: PBMCs. The receptors were gathered from a female donor in good health and CMV-seronegative. Each CDR3 is given with its conserved first and last residue. Each record gives: J gene, D gene, clone size, V gene, CDR3 protein, CDR3 DNA. The D gene is left open where the match is weak. Size is stated for part of the rows, as once, few or many counts, or as a class when the clone is expanded.

>TRBJ2-1|TRBD2|.|TRBV5-6
CASNLGVSGIEDEQFF
TGTGCCAGCAACTTAGGCGTTAGCGGGATAGAGGATGAGCAGTTCTTC
>TRBJ1-5|.|.|TRBV19
CASRAGATGNQPQHF
TGTGCCAGTAGGGCGGGGGCTACGGGCAATCAGCCCCAGCATTTT
>TRBJ1-3|.|once|TRBV10-2
CASSAGDSGNTIYF
TGCGCCAGCAGTGCAGGGGACTCTGGAAACACCATATATTTT
>TRBJ2-5|TRBD2|once|TRBV4-2
CASSPGTSGPQETQYF
TGTGCCAGCAGCCCGGGGACTAGCGGGCCCCAAGAGACCCAGTACTTC
>TRBJ2-1|TRBD2|.|TRBV5-1
CASSFAGGRSIVIRTEQFF
TGCGCCAGCAGCTTCGCGGGAGGGAGATCAATCGTTATCCGGACGGAGCAGTTCTTC
>TRBJ1-2|.|.|TRBV19
CASSTSGNYGYTF
TGTGCCAGTAGTACATCCGGTAACTATGGCTACACCTTC
>TRBJ1-5|.|.|TRBV5-8
CASSSHVRSNQPQHF
TGTGCCAGCAGCTCCCACGTGCGGAGCAATCAGCCCCAGCATTTT
>TRBJ1-4|.|once|TRBV27
CASSLSRRGRNEKLFF
TGTGCCAGCAGTTTATCGAGGCGGGGGAGGAATGAAAAACTGTTTTTT
>TRBJ2-7|.|.|TRBV7-8
CASSWETGNPYEQYF
TGTGCCAGCAGCTGGGAAACAGGGAATCCCTACGAGCAGTACTTC
>TRBJ2-2|.|.|TRBV27
CASSSGNTGELFF
TGTGCCAGCAGTTCGGGGAACACCGGGGAGCTGTTTTTT
>TRBJ1-1|TRBD1|.|TRBV7-9
CASSARTGGTEAFF
TGTGCCAGCAGCGCCCGAACAGGGGGCACTGAAGCTTTCTTT
>TRBJ2-1|.|.|TRBV19
CASSIDLHLGGNEQFF
TGTGCCAGTAGTATAGATCTACATCTAGGGGGAAATGAGCAGTTCTTC
>TRBJ1-3|.|.|TRBV5-1
CASSLAGSGNTIYF
TGCGCCAGCAGCTTGGCCGGTTCTGGAAACACCATATATTTT
>TRBJ2-7|TRBD2|once|TRBV25-1
CASSEHRGLAGGTSEQYF
TGTGCCAGCAGTGAACACCGGGGGCTAGCGGGAGGTACCAGTGAGCAGTACTTC
>TRBJ1-1|.|.|TRBV5-1
CASSLGALNTEAFF
TGCGCCAGCAGCTTGGGGGCCTTGAACACTGAAGCTTTCTTT
>TRBJ1-1|TRBD1|.|TRBV28
CASSPRQGAGDTEAFF
TGTGCCAGCAGCCCGAGACAGGGGGCGGGCGACACTGAAGCTTTCTTT
>TRBJ2-7|TRBD2|.|TRBV2
CASSVEGGDYEQYF
TGTGCCAGCAGTGTGGAGGGAGGGGACTACGAGCAGTACTTC
>TRBJ1-2|TRBD1|.|TRBV27
CASMIRQGNYGYTF
TGTGCCAGCATGATCCGACAGGGGAACTATGGCTACACCTTC
>TRBJ2-7|TRBD2|.|TRBV7-8
CASSFSGGVKPYEQYF
TGTGCCAGCAGCTTTTCTGGGGGGGTCAAACCCTACGAGCAGTACTTC
>TRBJ2-5|TRBD1|.|TRBV9
CASSVGPTGAETQYF
TGTGCCAGCAGCGTAGGCCCCACAGGGGCAGAGACCCAGTACTTC
>TRBJ2-3|.|.|TRBV5-4
CASSLASGTNTDTQYF
TGTGCCAGCAGCTTGGCCTCTGGCACTAACACAGATACGCAGTATTTT
>TRBJ1-1|TRBD1|.|TRBV14
CASSRLSRGMNTEAFF
TGTGCCAGCAGCCGATTAAGCAGGGGGATGAACACTGAAGCTTTCTTT
>TRBJ2-4|TRBD2|.|TRBV2
CASSTRLLAGGLESKNIQYF
TGTGCCAGCAGTACCAGACTGCTAGCGGGGGGGCTGGAAAGCAAAAACATTCAGTACTTC
>TRBJ1-2|.|few|TRBV7-9
CASSFPFPGYTF
TGTGCCAGCAGCTTTCCTTTCCCTGGCTACACCTTC
>TRBJ1-1|TRBD1|.|TRBV19
CASSIHPSGTENTEAFF
TGTGCCAGTAGTATCCATCCCTCCGGGACAGAGAACACTGAAGCTTTCTTT
>TRBJ2-3|TRBD2|.|TRBV9
CASSVDGGGADTQYF
TGTGCCAGCAGCGTAGATGGCGGGGGGGCCGATACGCAGTATTTT
>TRBJ1-5|TRBD1|few|TRBV5-1
CASSVGTGGAPQHF
TGCGCCAGCAGCGTTGGGACAGGGGGCGCGCCCCAGCATTTT
>TRBJ1-2|.|.|TRBV7-9
CASSHGQNYGYTF
TGTGCCAGCAGCCACGGACAGAACTATGGCTACACCTTC
>TRBJ2-3|TRBD2|.|TRBV5-1
CASSLTPRLAGGTDTQYF
TGCGCCAGCAGCTTGACCCCTAGACTAGCGGGGGGCACAGATACGCAGTATTTT
>TRBJ2-5|.|.|TRBV1
CTSSQAPGTSGRQETQYF
TGCACCAGCAGCCAAGCCCCTGGGACTAGCGGGCGCCAAGAGACCCAGTACTTC
>TRBJ2-2|.|few|TRBV4-2
CASSPGGLNTGELFF
TGTGCCAGCAGCCCCGGGGGGCTGAACACCGGGGAGCTGTTTTTT
>TRBJ2-5|.|.|TRBV30
CAWSVRSQETQYF
TGTGCCTGGAGTGTACGGTCCCAAGAGACCCAGTACTTC
>TRBJ1-2|.|.|TRBV9
CASSEQREGNYGYTF
TGTGCCAGCAGCGAGCAGAGGGAAGGTAACTATGGCTACACCTTC
>TRBJ1-1|.|.|TRBV5-1
CASSLETGSEAFF
TGCGCCAGCAGCTTGGAGACGGGGTCAGAAGCTTTCTTT
>TRBJ2-7|.|.|TRBV27
CASSFGYGTYEQYF
TGTGCCAGCAGTTTTGGGTACGGGACTTACGAGCAGTACTTC
>TRBJ1-2|TRBD1|.|TRBV9
CASSVEGRDRAQPYGYTF
TGTGCCAGCAGCGTAGAAGGGAGAGACAGGGCGCAACCCTATGGCTACACCTTC
>TRBJ2-1|TRBD2|.|TRBV9
CASSVGTGGPYNEQFF
TGTGCCAGCAGCGTAGGAACGGGAGGGCCTTACAATGAGCAGTTCTTC
>TRBJ2-1|TRBD2|.|TRBV6-5
CASRGLAGGLVEFF
TGTGCCAGCAGGGGACTAGCGGGGGGCCTGGTAGAGTTCTTC
>TRBJ2-5|TRBD2|.|TRBV7-3
CASSPLAGGRETQYF
TGTGCCAGCAGCCCTCTAGCGGGGGGCCGGGAGACCCAGTACTTC
>TRBJ1-1|.|.|TRBV27
CASSSGGNTEAFF
TGTGCCAGCAGTTCGGGGGGGAACACTGAAGCTTTCTTT
>TRBJ1-1|TRBD1|.|TRBV29-1
CSVLDRALTYTEAFF
TGCAGCGTCCTGGACAGGGCCTTAACTTACACTGAAGCTTTCTTT
>TRBJ1-2|TRBD1|.|TRBV7-9
CASSLLAHRGTLGYGYTF
TGTGCCAGCAGCTTATTAGCCCACAGGGGAACTTTAGGCTACGGCTACACCTTC
>TRBJ1-1|TRBD1|.|TRBV18
CASSLPGQGTGTEAFF
TGTGCCAGCTCATTACCGGGACAGGGCACTGGAACTGAAGCTTTCTTT
>TRBJ1-2|TRBD1|.|TRBV29-1
CSTQGATYGYTF
TGCAGCACCCAGGGGGCGACCTATGGCTACACCTTC
>TRBJ2-1|.|.|TRBV4-1
CASSQVPGAQRSNEQFF
TGCGCCAGCAGCCAAGTCCCAGGGGCGCAGAGATCCAATGAGCAGTTCTTC
>TRBJ1-4|.|.|TRBV4-1
CASSQDVGARLFF
TGCGCCAGCAGCCAAGATGTGGGGGCCAGACTGTTTTTT